The rows below give T cell receptor beta chains drawn from one sample of a study of CD8 T cell repertoires and HIV-1 epitope variants. No antigen has been assigned to these receptors. Here immunoSEQ multiplex PCR was the method, and the copy in TCRdb shows in-frame clones only, minus some. The table includes 1,500 to 2,000 clones, about 69% detected once. The specimen was cultured CD8+ T cells derived from PBMCs. These receptors were obtained from a male donor with HIV. The CDR3 runs from the conserved cysteine through the conserved F or W. The D gene is left open where the match is weak. Part of the rows lack a size; the others show once, few, many or a class for expanded clones.

clone_size	d_call	v_call	j_call	cdr3_nt	cdr3_aa
.	TRBD2	TRBV4-3	TRBJ2-7	TGCGCCAGCAGCCAGGCTAGCGGGGTGCTAGGGGAGCAGTACTTC	CASSQASGVLGEQYF
large	TRBD1	TRBV14	TRBJ1-1	TGTGCCAGCAGCCAGTCAGGGGGGGCTTTCTTT	CASSQSGGAFF
.	TRBD1	TRBV11-2	TRBJ2-7	TGTGCCAGCAGCTTACCGGGACAGGGGGCCTACGAGCAGTACTTC	CASSLPGQGAYEQYF
large	.	TRBV6-1	TRBJ1-2	TGTGCCAGCAGTGAACTTCCACAAGACCTAGACTATGGCTACACCTTC	CASSELPQDLDYGYTF
few	.	TRBV5-6	TRBJ2-7	TGTGCCAGCAGCCAAACAGGGCCCTACTACGAGCAGTACTTC	CASSQTGPYYEQYF
once	TRBD1	TRBV5-4	TRBJ2-1	TGTGCCAGCGGCTTACAGGGGTTCGGTGAGCAGTTCTTC	CASGLQGFGEQFF
.	.	TRBV4-2	TRBJ2-3	TGTGCCAGCAGCCAAGCAGATACGCAGTATTTT	CASSQADTQYF
few	TRBD1	TRBV9	TRBJ1-1	TGTGCCAGCAGCGTAGGACAGGGTTCGAACACTGAAGCTTTCTTT	CASSVGQGSNTEAFF
.	.	TRBV9	TRBJ1-6	TGTGCCAGCAGCGTAGGACAGGCCTATAATTCACCCCTCCACTTT	CASSVGQAYNSPLHF
.	TRBD2	TRBV6-5	TRBJ2-2	TGTGCCAGCAGTTACTCCGTGGGGGGGGCCGGGGAGCTGTTTTTT	CASSYSVGGAGELFF
.	TRBD1	TRBV7-2	TRBJ2-5	TGTGCCAGCAGCCGAGAGGGACAGATCCAAGAGACCCAGTACTTC	CASSREGQIQETQYF
once	.	TRBV28	TRBJ2-2	TGTGCCAGCAACCCGAACACCGGGGAGCTGTTTTTT	CASNPNTGELFF
.	.	TRBV6-4	TRBJ1-6	TGTGCCAGCAGTGACGGAGATAATTCACCCCTCCACTTT	CASSDGDNSPLHF
.	.	TRBV9	TRBJ1-1	TGTGCCAGCAGCGTAAGGGGGGACGACACTGAAGCTTTCTTT	CASSVRGDDTEAFF
.	.	TRBV2	TRBJ1-5	TGTGCCAGCAGTGGGGGACGGGTTAATCAGCCCCAGCATTTT	CASSGGRVNQPQHF
.	.	TRBV13	TRBJ2-7	TGTGCCAGCAGCTTAGGGGGGGATACTTACGAGCAGTACTTC	CASSLGGDTYEQYF
.	.	TRBV4-3	TRBJ1-2	TGCGCCAGCAGCCAAGATTTAAGGCAGGGCTGGTATGGCTACACCTTC	CASSQDLRQGWYGYTF
.	TRBD1	TRBV5-6	TRBJ1-4	TGTGCCAGCAGCTCCCGGGACCCGGAACGGGACAGCGGGTGGGAAAAACTGTTTTTT	CASSSRDPERDSGWEKLFF
.	.	TRBV7-2	TRBJ2-7	TGTGCCAGCAGCTCCTACTACGAGCAGTACTTC	CASSSYYEQYF
few	.	TRBV6-5	TRBJ1-2	TGTGCCAGCAGTTACTTCCAGGATCGGGGTGGCTACACCTTC	CASSYFQDRGGYTF
.	TRBD1	TRBV2	TRBJ2-2	TGTGCCAGCAGTGAACTTAGGGTAGGGGGCGACGACACCGGGGAGCTGTTTTTT	CASSELRVGGDDTGELFF
.	.	TRBV7-8	TRBJ2-7	TGTGCCAGCAGCCCAAGGGCGGGGCACTACGAGCAGTACTTC	CASSPRAGHYEQYF
.	TRBD2	TRBV6-5	TRBJ2-7	TGTGCCAGCAGTTACGGGACTAGCCCCTACGAGCAGTACTTC	CASSYGTSPYEQYF
.	.	TRBV6-5	TRBJ1-5	TGTGCCAGCAGCCCATATAGCAATCAGCCCCAGCATTTT	CASSPYSNQPQHF
.	.	TRBV5-1	TRBJ2-6	TGCGCCAGCTTCGAGGGGACGGGGGCCAACGTCCTGACTTTC	CASFEGTGANVLTF
.	TRBD1	TRBV13	TRBJ1-2	TGTGCCAGCAGCTTACCAGGGACAGGGGAGCTCGGTGGCTACACCTTC	CASSLPGTGELGGYTF
.	TRBD1	TRBV28	TRBJ1-1	TGTGCCAGCAGTTTCAACAGGGGGGGCACTGAAGCTTTCTTT	CASSFNRGGTEAFF
.	.	TRBV7-3	TRBJ2-3	TGTGCCAGCAGCTTAGATAGCACAGATACGCAGTATTTT	CASSLDSTDTQYF
.	TRBD2	TRBV28	TRBJ2-5	TGTGCCAGCAGTTTAACCGCTAGCGGGGGCACAGCAACTCCCCCAGAGACCCAGTACTTC	CASSLTASGGTATPPETQYF
.	TRBD1	TRBV28	TRBJ2-1	TGTGCCAGCAGTCCAGGGGGAAGTGAGCAGTTCTTC	CASSPGGSEQFF
few	.	TRBV4-1	TRBJ1-2	TGCGCCAGCAGCCCAGGTATGGCGCGGCTGGATGGCTACACCTTC	CASSPGMARLDGYTF
.	.	TRBV15	TRBJ2-3	TGTGCCACCAGCAGAAAAATTAGCACAGATACGCAGTATTTT	CATSRKISTDTQYF
.	TRBD2	TRBV13	TRBJ2-7	TGTGCCAGCAGCTCGAGGGAGGGAGTGTACGAGCAGTACTTC	CASSSREGVYEQYF
.	.	TRBV28	TRBJ2-3	TGTGCCAGCAGTTGGACAGCCGCAGATACGCAGTATTTT	CASSWTAADTQYF
few	.	TRBV11-2	TRBJ1-1	TGTGCCAGCAGCTTAGCACAGGGTGAAGCTTTCTTT	CASSLAQGEAFF
few	.	TRBV4-2	TRBJ2-7	TGTGCCAGCAGCCCTACAGGCGGGCGGGACGAGCAGTACTTC	CASSPTGGRDEQYF
few	.	TRBV15	TRBJ1-4	TGTGCCACCAGCAGAGACAGGGGTGGGGAAAAACTGTTTTTT	CATSRDRGGEKLFF
few	TRBD2	TRBV27	TRBJ2-2	TGTGCCAGGAAGCTAGCGGGGAGGAACACCGGGGAGCTGTTTTTT	CARKLAGRNTGELFF
.	.	TRBV14	TRBJ2-5	TGTGCCAGCAGCCAAGGCGGGACAGCCCAAGAGACCCAGTACTTC	CASSQGGTAQETQYF
.	.	TRBV5-4	TRBJ1-1	TGTGCCAGCAGCTTGGCAGGGAGCACTGAAGCTTTCTTT	CASSLAGSTEAFF
.	TRBD1	TRBV27	TRBJ2-1	TGTGCCAGCAGCTTAGAAGGGACAGGCTACAATGAGCAGTTCTTC	CASSLEGTGYNEQFF
few	TRBD1	TRBV13	TRBJ1-3	TGTGCCAGCAGCCCTGACAGGGACGGGCGAAACACCATATATTTT	CASSPDRDGRNTIYF
.	.	TRBV5-4	TRBJ2-1	TGTGCCAGCAGCCCCCAGGGTGGACTCCCCGCCGACAATGAGCAGTTCTTC	CASSPQGGLPADNEQFF
.	TRBD2	TRBV5-8	TRBJ2-3	TGTGCCAGCAGCTTCGACAGCGGGGGGACAGATACGCAGTATTTT	CASSFDSGGTDTQYF
.	.	TRBV5-8	TRBJ2-7	TGTGCCAGCAGCTTGTCCCACGAGCAGTACTTC	CASSLSHEQYF
.	TRBD2	TRBV7-8	TRBJ2-1	TGTGCCAGCAGCTTACCGGGCAGGACTAGCGGGTCGGGCAATGAGCAGTTCTTC	CASSLPGRTSGSGNEQFF
.	.	TRBV28	TRBJ1-4	TGTGCCAGCAGTTTCCAGGGGTCAGTAAATGAAAAACTGTTTTTT	CASSFQGSVNEKLFF
.	TRBD1	TRBV27	TRBJ2-7	TGTGCCAGCAGTCCCCAGACAGGGAGCAGCTCCTACGAGCAGTACTTC	CASSPQTGSSSYEQYF
.	.	TRBV5-4	TRBJ2-3	TGTGCCAGCAGCTTGGGAGGGTCCACAGATACGCAGTATTTT	CASSLGGSTDTQYF
.	.	TRBV7-9	TRBJ2-5	TGTGCCAGCAGCTTAGAGACCCAGTACTTC	CASSLETQYF
few	.	TRBV7-3	TRBJ2-2	TGTGCCAGCAGCTTAACGCAGGGGATGACCGGGGAGCTGTTTTTT	CASSLTQGMTGELFF
.	.	TRBV7-9	TRBJ2-5	TGTGCCAGCAGCTTAGCCGGGTTTGGAGAGACCCAGTACTTC	CASSLAGFGETQYF
.	.	TRBV9	TRBJ1-1	TGTGCCAGCAGCCCCTCGGGGCAGGGGTTGACTGAAGCTTTCTTT	CASSPSGQGLTEAFF
.	TRBD2	TRBV5-4	TRBJ2-3	TGTGCCAGCAGCCGCCGGGAGGGGCGGTCAGATACGCAGTATTTT	CASSRREGRSDTQYF